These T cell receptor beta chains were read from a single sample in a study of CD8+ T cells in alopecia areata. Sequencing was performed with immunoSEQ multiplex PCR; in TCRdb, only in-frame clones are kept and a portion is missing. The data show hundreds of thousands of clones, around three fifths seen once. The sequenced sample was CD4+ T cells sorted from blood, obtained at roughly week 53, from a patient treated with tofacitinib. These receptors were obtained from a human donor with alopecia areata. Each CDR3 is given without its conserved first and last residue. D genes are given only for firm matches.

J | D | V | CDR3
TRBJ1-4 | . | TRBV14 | ASSHGTNEKLF
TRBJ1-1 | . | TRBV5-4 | ASSWGLQGGAEAF
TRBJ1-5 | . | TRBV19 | ASSIIAGNQPQH
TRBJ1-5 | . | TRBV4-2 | ASSQDLTARSNQPQH
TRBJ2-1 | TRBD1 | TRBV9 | ASSVAGGLYNEQF
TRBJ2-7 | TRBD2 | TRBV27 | ASSLVAGGQGEQY
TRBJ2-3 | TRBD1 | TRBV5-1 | ASSLGGQDTDTQY
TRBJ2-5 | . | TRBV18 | ASSPMAGGVQETQY
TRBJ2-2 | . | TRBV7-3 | ASSPELAGPRPGELF
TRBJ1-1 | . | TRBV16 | ASRPRHGGSTEAF
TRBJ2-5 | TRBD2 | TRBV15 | ATSGLAGWETQY
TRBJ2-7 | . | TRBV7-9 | ASSPREDSYEQY
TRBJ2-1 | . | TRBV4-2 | ASSKESTVYNEQF
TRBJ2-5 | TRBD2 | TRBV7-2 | ASSLELAGGTQY
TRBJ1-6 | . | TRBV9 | ASSVGVSPLH
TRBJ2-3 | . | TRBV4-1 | ASSQDRSASTDTQY
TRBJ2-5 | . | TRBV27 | ASSRLSTGLETQY
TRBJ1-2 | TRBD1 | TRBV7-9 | ASSSTRTGGLIGYT
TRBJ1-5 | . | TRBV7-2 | ASSRQHSNQPQH
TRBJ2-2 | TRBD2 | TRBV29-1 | SVDGLVPGELF
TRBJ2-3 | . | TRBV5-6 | ASSLGGPSTDTQY
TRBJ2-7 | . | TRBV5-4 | ASSLEAQYEQY
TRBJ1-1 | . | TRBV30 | AWSYPGAVITEAF
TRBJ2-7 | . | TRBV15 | ATSRDTYEQY
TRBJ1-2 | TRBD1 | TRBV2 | ASRGTGHYGYT
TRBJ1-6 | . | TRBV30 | AWKREPNNSPLH
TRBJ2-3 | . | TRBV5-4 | ASSLVTARSTDTQY
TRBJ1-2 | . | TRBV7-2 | ASSPTVYGYT
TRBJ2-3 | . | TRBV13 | ASSLSTDTQY
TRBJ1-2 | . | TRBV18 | ASSPRGTRANYGYT